The clone carrying this TCR beta chain was counted ten times or more. Antigen specificity is unknown. Per germline, CDR1 MNHNS and CDR2 SASEGT. With 0 bases clipped from V and 4 bases from J, the junction kept 5 bases outside the gene matches. This CDR3 is 15 amino acids long. Unique molecular identifiers were present on the cDNA, which also gained a universal primer site by template switching. TCRdb redid the calling of the 5' RACE reads with MiXCR, one entry per CDR3 protein. The sample contains 100,000 to 110,000 distinct CDR3 sequences, under 6.5% of which appear only once. These data come from a study of identical twins. Study-level points and caveats: Out-of-frame alpha sequences common to twins exhibited a surplus of low generation probability. Models, which agreed with sharing between unrelated individuals, nonetheless underestimated the out-of-frame TCR alpha sharing seen in monozygotic twins.

This clonotype was obtained from a woman aged 45-65 years in good health. Sequenced: memory T cells sorted from blood. The chain is built from TRBV6-1 and TRBJ1-1, with 7 bases matching TRBD1. For the CDR3, the DNA is TGTGCCAGCAGTGAAGCAGGGGGCGCAACCACTGAAGCTTTCTTT. Amino acids: CASSEAGGATTEAFF.